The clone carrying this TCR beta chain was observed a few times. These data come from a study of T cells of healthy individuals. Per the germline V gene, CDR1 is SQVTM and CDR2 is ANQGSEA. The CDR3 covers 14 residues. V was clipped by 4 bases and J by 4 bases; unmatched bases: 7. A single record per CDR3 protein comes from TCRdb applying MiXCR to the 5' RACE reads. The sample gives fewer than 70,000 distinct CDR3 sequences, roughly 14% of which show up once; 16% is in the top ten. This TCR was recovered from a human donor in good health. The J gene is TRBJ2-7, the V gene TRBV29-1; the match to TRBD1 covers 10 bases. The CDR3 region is CSVAPTGGEYEQYF. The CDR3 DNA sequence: TGCAGCGTTGCTCCGACAGGGGGCGAATACGAGCAGTACTTC.